The TCR beta chain under discussion was sequenced for a study of blood T cell repertoires in COVID-19. About the study: Nucleic acid was either cDNA or gDNA, and it came from T cells, B-cell-depleted T cells, or PBMCs.

Original handling: Estimates of nucleated cell counts were drawn from the amplification of reference gene primers. This table comes from immunoSEQ multiplex PCR, and its TCRdb copy is limited to in-frame clones, with some not included. Clone size and the V and J calls come from that table; the DNA yielded D and trimming. This table holds fewer than 300,000 clones, roughly 90% found once. The V and J ends lost 4 bases and 6 bases, in that order; junction bases with no gene match: 9. From germline, CDR1 is SGHNT and CDR2 YYREEE (reference sequence). This CDR3 has 14 residues. The rearrangement uses TRBV5-4 and TRBJ2-7; 8 bases fit TRBD1. This sequence was found in a man aged 18 to 30 with active or convalescent COVID-19. Sequenced: peripheral blood. The CDR3 sequence: CASSNPDRGPEQYF. The CDR3 nucleotides are TGTGCCAGCAGCAATCCCGACAGGGGCCCCGAGCAGTACTTC.